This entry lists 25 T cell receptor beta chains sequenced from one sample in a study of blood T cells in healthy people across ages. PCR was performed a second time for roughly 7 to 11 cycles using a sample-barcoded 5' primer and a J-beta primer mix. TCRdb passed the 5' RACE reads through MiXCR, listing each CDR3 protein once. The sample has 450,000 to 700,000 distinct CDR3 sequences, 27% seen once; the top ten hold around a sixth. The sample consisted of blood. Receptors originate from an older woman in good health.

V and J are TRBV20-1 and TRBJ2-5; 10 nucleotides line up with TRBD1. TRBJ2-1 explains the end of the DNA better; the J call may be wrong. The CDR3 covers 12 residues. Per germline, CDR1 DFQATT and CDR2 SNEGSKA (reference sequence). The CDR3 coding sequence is TGCAGTCTGGGACAGGGGATCAATGAGCAGTTCTTC. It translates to CSLGQGINEQFF.

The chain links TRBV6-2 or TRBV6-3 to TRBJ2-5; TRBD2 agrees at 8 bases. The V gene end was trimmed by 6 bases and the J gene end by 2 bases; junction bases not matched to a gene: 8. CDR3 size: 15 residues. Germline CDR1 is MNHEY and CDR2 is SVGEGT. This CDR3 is CASSRGVAGQETQYF. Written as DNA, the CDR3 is TGTGCCAGCAGCCGCGGGGTAGCGGGGCAAGAGACCCAGTACTTC.

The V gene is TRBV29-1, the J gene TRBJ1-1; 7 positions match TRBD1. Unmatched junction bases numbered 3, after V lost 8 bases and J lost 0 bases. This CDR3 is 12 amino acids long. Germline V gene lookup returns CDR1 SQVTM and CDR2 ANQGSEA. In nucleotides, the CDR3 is TGCAGCTCCGGACAGGTGAACACTGAAGCTTTCTTT. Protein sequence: CSSGQVNTEAFF.

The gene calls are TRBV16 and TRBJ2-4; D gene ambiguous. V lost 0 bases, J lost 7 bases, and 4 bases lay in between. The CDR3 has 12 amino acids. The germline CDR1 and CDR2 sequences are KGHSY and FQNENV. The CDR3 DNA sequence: TGTGCCAGCAGCCAATCGGGGAACATTCAGTACTTC. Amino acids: CASSQSGNIQYF.

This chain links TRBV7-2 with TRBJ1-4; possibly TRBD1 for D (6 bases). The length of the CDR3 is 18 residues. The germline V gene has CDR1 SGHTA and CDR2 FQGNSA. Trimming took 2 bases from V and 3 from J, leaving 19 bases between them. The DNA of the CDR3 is TGTGCCAGCAGCTTAAACCGACAGGCTCAAACCTCTAATGAAAAACTGTTTTTT. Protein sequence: CASSLNRQAQTSNEKLFF.

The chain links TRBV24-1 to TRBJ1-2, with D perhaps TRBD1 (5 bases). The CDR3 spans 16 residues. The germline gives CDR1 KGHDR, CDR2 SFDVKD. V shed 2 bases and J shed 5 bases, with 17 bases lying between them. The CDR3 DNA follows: TGTGCCACCAGTGATTCCGGCGGGGGACTAGTTTATGGCTACACCTTC. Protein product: CATSDSGGGLVYGYTF.

The CDR3 DNA reads TGTGCCAGCAGCCAAGACCCCCATGGGCTCTATGGCTACACCTTC. Protein: CASSQDPHGLYGYTF. V and J are TRBV3-1 and TRBJ1-2; unclear D gene. The germline V and J ends were trimmed by 0 bases and 4 bases, with 12 bases remaining between them. The CDR3 loop spans 15 amino acids. Germline lookup yields CDR1 LGHDT and CDR2 YNNKEL (reference sequence).

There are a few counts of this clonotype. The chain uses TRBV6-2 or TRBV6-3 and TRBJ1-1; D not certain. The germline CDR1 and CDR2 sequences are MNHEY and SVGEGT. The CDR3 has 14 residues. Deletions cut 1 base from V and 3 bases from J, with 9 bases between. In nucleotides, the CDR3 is TGTGCCAGCAGTTACTGGTCCCTAGACACTGAAGCTTTCTTT. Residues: CASSYWSLDTEAFF.

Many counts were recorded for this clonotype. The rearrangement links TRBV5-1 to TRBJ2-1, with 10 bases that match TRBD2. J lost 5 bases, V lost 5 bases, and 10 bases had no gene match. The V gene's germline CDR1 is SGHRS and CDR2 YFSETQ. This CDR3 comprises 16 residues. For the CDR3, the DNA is TGCGCCAGCAGGGCGGAGCGGGGGGGCCAGGACAATGAGCAGTTCTTC. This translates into CASRAERGGQDNEQFF.

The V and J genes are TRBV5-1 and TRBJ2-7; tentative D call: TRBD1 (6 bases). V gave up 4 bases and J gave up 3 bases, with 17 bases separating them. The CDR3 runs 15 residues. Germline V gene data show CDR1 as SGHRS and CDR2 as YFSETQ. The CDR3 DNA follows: TGCGCCAGCAGCCCCGTACCGGACAGAAGCTACGAGCAGTACTTC. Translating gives CASSPVPDRSYEQYF.

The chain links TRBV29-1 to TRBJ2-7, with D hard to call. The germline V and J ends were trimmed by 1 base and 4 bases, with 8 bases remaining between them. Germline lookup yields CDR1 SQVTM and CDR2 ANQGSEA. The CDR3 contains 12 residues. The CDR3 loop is CSVEGTEYEQYF. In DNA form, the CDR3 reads TGCAGCGTTGAAGGCACAGAGTACGAGCAGTACTTC.

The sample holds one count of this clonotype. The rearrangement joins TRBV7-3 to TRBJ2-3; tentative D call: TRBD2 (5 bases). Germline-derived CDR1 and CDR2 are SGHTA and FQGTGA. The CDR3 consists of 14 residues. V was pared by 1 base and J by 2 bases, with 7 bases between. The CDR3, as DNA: TGTGCCAGCAGCTTAAACCGGGACACAGATACGCAGTATTTT. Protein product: CASSLNRDTDTQYF.

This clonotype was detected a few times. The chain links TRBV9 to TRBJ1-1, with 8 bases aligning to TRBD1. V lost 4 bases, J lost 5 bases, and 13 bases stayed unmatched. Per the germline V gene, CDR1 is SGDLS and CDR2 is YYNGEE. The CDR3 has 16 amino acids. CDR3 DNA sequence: TGTGCCAGCAGCCCGTCGCCGGGGACAGGTGGAACTGAAGCTTTCTTT. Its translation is CASSPSPGTGGTEAFF.

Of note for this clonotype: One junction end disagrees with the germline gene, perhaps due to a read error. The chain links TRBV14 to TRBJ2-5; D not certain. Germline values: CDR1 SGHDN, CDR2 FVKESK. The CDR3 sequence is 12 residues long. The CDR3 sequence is CASSQARVGWFF. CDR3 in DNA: TGTGCCAGCAGCCAAGCTAGGGTTGGATGGTTCTTC.

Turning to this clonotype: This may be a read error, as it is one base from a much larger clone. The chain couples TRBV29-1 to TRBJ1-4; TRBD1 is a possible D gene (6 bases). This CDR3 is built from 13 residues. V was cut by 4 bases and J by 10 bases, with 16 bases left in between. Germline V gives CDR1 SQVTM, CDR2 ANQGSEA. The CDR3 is CSVVEGGLRKLFF. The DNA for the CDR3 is TGCAGCGTTGTGGAAGGGGGTCTTAGAAAACTGTTTTTT.

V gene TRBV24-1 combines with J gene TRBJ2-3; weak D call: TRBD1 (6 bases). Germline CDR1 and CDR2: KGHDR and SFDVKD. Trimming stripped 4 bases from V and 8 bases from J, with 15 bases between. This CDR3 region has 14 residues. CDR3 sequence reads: CATSDPAQGFTQYF. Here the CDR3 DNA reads TGTGCCACCAGTGACCCGGCCCAGGGGTTTACGCAGTATTTT.

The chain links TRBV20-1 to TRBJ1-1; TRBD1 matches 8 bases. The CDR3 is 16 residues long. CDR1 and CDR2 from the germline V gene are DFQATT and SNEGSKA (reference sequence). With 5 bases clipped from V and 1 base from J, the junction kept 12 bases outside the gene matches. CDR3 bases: TGCAGTGCTGGAAGACAGGGGTCTTGGAAGAACACTGAAGCTTTCTTT. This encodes CSAGRQGSWKNTEAFF.

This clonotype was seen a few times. Here the CDR3 DNA reads TGTGCCAGCAGCCAAGATGGCGCAGACAATCAGCCCCAGCATTTT. This sequence encodes CASSQDGADNQPQHF. The chain carries TRBV3-1 and TRBJ1-5; D ambiguous. V was clipped by 0 bases and J by 3 bases, with 9 bases between them. The CDR3 spans 15 residues. Germline values: CDR1 LGHDT, CDR2 YNNKEL (reference sequence). The full variable domain, rest sourced from reference TRBV3-1 and TRBJ1-5, is DTAVSQTPKYLVTQMGNDKSIKCEQNLGHDTMYWYKQDSKKFLKIMFSYNNKELIINETVPNRFSPKSPDKAHLNLHINSLELGDSAVYFCASSQDGADNQPQHFGDGTRLSIL.

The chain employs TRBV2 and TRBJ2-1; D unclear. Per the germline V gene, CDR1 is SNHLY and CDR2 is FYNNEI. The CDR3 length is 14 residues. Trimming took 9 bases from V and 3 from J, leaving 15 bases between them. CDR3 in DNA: TGTGCCAGTCTTATTCGGATGTTCTACAATGAGCAGTTCTTC. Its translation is CASLIRMFYNEQFF.

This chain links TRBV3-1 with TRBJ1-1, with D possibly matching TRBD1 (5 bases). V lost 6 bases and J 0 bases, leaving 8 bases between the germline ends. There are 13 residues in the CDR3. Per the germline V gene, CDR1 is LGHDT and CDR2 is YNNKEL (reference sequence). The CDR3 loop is CASRHRLNTEAFF. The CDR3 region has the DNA TGTGCCAGCAGACACAGGTTGAACACTGAAGCTTTCTTT.

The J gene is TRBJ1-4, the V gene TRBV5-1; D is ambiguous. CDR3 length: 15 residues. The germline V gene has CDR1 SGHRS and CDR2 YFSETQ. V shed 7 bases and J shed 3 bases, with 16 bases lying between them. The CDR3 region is CASASSVWANEKLFF. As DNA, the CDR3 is TGCGCCAGCGCCTCTTCGGTTTGGGCTAATGAAAAACTGTTTTTT.

The DNA of the CDR3 is TGCGCCAGCAGCTTGAGCGGGGGCTGGAATTCACCCCTCCACTTT. Amino acid sequence: CASSLSGGWNSPLHF. The V and J genes are TRBV5-1 and TRBJ1-6; D possibly corresponds to TRBD1 (6 bases). CDR3 length: 15 residues. The germline V gene has CDR1 SGHRS and CDR2 YFSETQ. Trimming took off 1 base at V and 7 bases at J, with 12 bases between the two ends.

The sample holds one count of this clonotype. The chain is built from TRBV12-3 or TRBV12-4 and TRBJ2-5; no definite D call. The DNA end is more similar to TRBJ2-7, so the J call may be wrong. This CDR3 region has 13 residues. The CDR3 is CASSLIPGYEQYF. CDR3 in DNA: TGTGCCAGCAGTTTGATCCCGGGCTACGAGCAGTACTTC.

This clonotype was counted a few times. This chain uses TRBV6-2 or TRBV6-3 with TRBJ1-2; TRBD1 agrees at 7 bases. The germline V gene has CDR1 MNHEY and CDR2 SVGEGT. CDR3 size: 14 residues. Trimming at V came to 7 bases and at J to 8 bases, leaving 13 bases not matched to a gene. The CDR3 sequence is CASTPDRNRRGYTF. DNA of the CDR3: TGTGCCAGCACCCCGGACAGGAATCGCCGGGGCTACACCTTC.

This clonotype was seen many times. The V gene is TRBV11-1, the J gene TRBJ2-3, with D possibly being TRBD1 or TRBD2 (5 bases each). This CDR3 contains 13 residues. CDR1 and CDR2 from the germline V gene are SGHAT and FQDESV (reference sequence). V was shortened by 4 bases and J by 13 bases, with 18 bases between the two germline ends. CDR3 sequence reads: CASSSLGATRKYF. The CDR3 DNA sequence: TGTGCCAGCAGCTCCCTCGGGGCTACCCGGAAGTATTTT.